Below, one T cell receptor beta chain is given with its context. Antigen specificity is unknown. Other autoimmune diseases, uncontrolled infections, pregnancy or lactation ruled patients out of participation. Sampling 10 ml of fresh peripheral blood provided the PBMCs. These data originate in a study of Graves' ophthalmopathy and Graves' hyperthyroidism. Whole-study results and caveats: Clonotypes were expanded in thyroid at above 0.001 frequency, and most also appeared in blood.

V gave up 5 bases and J gave up 0 bases; unmatched junction bases: 12. Germline V gene sequence: CDR1 SSHAT, CDR2 FNYEAQ (reference sequence). The CDR3 covers 17 residues. Using RNA transcripts, the TCR beta CDR3 regions were amplified. Second-round multiplex PCR came after a first-round RT-PCR that employed HTBI primers. Via MiXCR, TCRdb re-called the multiplex PCR reads, giving one row per CDR3 protein. The sample holds a few hundred thousand distinct CDR3 sequences; about a sixth are singletons and the top ten take roughly 2.4%. This TCR was sampled from an adult woman with stable Graves' hyperthyroidism. V is TRBV7-7 and J is TRBJ2-7, with TRBD2 matching 8 bases. Specimen: peripheral blood. The CDR3 loop is CASSQGRTSCSSYEQYF. The CDR3 DNA reads TGTGCCAGCAGCCAAGGTAGGACTAGCTGTTCCTCCTACGAGCAGTACTTC.